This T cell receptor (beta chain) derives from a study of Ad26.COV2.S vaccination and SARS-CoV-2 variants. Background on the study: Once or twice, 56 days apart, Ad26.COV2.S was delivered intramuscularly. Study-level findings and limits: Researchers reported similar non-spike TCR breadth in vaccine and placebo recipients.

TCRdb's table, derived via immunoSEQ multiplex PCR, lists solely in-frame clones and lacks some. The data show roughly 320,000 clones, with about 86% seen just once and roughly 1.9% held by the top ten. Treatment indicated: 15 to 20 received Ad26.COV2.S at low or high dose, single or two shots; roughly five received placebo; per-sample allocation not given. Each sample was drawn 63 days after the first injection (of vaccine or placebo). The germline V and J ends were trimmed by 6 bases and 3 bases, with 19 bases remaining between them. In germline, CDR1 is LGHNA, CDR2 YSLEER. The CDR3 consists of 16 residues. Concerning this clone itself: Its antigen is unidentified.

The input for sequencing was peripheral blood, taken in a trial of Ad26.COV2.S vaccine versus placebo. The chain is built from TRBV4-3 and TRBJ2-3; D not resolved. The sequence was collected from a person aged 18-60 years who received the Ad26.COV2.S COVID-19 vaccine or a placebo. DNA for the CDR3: TGCGCCAGCAGGACCTCCGTAGCAGTCGCGACAGATACGCAGTATTTT. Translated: CASRTSVAVATDTQYF.